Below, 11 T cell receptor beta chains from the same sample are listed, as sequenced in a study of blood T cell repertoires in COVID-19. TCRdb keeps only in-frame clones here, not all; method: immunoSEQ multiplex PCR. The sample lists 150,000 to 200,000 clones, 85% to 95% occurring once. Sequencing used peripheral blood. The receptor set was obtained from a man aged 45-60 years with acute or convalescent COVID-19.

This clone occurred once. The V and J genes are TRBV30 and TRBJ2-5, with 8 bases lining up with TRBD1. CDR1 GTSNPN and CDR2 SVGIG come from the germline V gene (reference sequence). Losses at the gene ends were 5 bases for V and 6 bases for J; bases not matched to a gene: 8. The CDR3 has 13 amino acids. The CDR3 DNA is TGTGCCTGGGCGGGGCAGGGGGCGAAGACCCAGTACTTC. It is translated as CAWAGQGAKTQYF.

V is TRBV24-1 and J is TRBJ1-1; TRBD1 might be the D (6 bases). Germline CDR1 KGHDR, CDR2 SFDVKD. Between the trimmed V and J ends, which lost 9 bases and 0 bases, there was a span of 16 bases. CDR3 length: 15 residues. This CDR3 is CATPRGQKLNTEAFF. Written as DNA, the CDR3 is TGTGCCACCCCCAGGGGCCAAAAATTGAACACTGAAGCTTTCTTT.

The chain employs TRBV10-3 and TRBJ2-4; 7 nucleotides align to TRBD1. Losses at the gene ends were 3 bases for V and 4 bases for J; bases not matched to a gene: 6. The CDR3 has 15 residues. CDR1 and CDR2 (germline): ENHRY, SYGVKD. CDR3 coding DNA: TGTGCCATCAGTGACCGAGAGGGACAGAAAAACATTCAGTACTTC. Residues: CAISDREGQKNIQYF.

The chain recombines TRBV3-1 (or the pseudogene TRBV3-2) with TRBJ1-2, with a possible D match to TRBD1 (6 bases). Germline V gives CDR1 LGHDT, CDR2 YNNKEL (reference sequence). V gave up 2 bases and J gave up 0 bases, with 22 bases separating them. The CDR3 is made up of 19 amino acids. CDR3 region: CASSQRDLGTPSSNYGYTF. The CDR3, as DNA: TGTGCCAGCAGCCAAAGAGACCTCGGGACACCGAGTTCTAACTATGGCTACACCTTC.

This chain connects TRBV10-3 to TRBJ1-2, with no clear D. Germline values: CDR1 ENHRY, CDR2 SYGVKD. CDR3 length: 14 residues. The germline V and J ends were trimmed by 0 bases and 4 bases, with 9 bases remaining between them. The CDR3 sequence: CAISESLTPYGYTF. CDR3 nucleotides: TGTGCCATCAGTGAGTCTCTGACACCCTATGGCTACACCTTC.

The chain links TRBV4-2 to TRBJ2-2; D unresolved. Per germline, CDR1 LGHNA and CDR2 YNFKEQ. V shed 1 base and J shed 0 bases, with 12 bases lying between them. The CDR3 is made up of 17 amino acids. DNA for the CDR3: TGTGCCAGCAGCCAAGTCCAACAGTCCTCGAACACCGGGGAGCTGTTTTTT. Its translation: CASSQVQQSSNTGELFF.

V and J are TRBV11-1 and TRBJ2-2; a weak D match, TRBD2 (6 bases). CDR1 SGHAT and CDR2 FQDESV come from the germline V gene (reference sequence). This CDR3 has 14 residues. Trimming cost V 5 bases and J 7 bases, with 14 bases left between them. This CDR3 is CASSLQTSHGELFF. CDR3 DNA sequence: TGTGCCAGCAGCCTCCAAACTAGCCACGGGGAGCTGTTTTTT.

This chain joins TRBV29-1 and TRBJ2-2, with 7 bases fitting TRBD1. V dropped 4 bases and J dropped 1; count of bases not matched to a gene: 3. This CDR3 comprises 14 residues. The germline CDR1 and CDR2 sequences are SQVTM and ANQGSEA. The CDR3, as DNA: TGCAGCGTTGTTGGGACAGAGAACACCGGGGAGCTGTTTTTT. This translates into CSVVGTENTGELFF.

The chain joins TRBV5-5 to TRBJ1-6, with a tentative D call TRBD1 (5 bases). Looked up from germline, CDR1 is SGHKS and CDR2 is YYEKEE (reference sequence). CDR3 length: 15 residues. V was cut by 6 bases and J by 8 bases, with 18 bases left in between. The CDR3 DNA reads TGTGCCAGCACCCTTGCTCCCAGGGAGGATTCACCCCTCCACTTT. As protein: CASTLAPREDSPLHF.

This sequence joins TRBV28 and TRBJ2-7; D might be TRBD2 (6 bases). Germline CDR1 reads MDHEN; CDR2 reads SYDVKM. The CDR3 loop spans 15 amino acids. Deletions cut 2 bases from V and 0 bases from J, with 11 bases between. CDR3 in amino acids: CASSLGLATSYEQYF. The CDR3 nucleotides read TGTGCCAGCAGTTTAGGTCTAGCGACCTCCTACGAGCAGTACTTC.

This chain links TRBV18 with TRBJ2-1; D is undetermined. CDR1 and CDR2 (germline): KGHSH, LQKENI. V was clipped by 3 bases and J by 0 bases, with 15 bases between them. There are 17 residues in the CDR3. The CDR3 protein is CASSPGGFALSYNEQFF. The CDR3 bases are TGTGCCAGCTCACCTGGCGGCTTCGCGCTCTCCTACAATGAGCAGTTCTTC. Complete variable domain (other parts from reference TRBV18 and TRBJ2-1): NAGVMQNPRHLVRRRGQEARLRCSPMKGHSHVYWYRQLPEEGLKFMVYLQKENIIDESGMPKERFSAEFPKEGPSILRIQQVVRGDSAAYFCASSPGGFALSYNEQFFGPGTRLTVL.